The 8 T cell receptor beta chains reported below all come from one sample, sequenced in a study of blood T cell repertoires in COVID-19. Repertoires were generated with immunoSEQ multiplex PCR, while TCRdb's copy carries only in-frame clones and drops some. The sample has 470,000 or so clones; around nine tenths are singletons. Sequencing was performed on peripheral blood. These receptors came from a woman between 25 and 40 years old with acute or convalescent COVID-19.

This clone was detected once. The rearrangement uses TRBV24-1 and TRBJ2-3; 10 bases fit TRBD2. From germline, CDR1 is KGHDR and CDR2 SFDVKD. Losses at the gene ends were 5 bases for V and 6 bases for J; bases not matched to a gene: 7. The CDR3 consists of 15 residues. The CDR3 region has the DNA TGTGCCACCAGTGTTCAGCGGGGGGGCTTGGATACGCAGTATTTT. Protein sequence: CATSVQRGGLDTQYF.

CDR3 loop: CASSPGEPNSPLHF. The CDR3 DNA is TGTGCCTCTTCACCAGGGGAACCCAATTCACCCCTCCACTTT. The genes are TRBV30 and TRBJ1-6, with D perhaps matching TRBD1 (6 bases). The ends were cut back, 7 bases at V and 7 bases at J, with 17 bases in the middle. This CDR3 is 14 amino acids long. The germline gives CDR1 GTSNPN, CDR2 SVGIG (reference sequence).

The V gene is TRBV10-3, the J gene TRBJ2-2, with D tentatively TRBD1 (5 bases). With 3 bases removed from V and 4 bases from J, the gap between germline ends came to 12 bases. Germline V gene sequence: CDR1 ENHRY, CDR2 SYGVKD. This CDR3 region has 15 residues. The CDR3 reads CAISEKGQGTGELFF. Written as DNA, the CDR3 is TGTGCCATCAGTGAAAAGGGGCAGGGCACCGGGGAGCTGTTTTTT.

The V and J genes are TRBV3-1 (or the pseudogene TRBV3-2) and TRBJ2-7; the match to TRBD1 covers 9 bases. Germline V lookup: CDR1 LGHDT, CDR2 YNNKEL (reference sequence). With V trimmed by 1 base and J by 0 bases, 10 bases remained unmatched. CDR3 size: 18 residues. The CDR3 is CASSQAGSGTGNSYEQYF. For the CDR3, the DNA is TGTGCCAGCAGCCAAGCTGGTTCAGGGACAGGGAACTCCTACGAGCAGTACTTC.

V is TRBV28 and J is TRBJ1-6; D possibly corresponds to TRBD1 (5 bases). This CDR3 has 16 amino acids. V lost 8 bases and J 3 bases, leaving 17 bases between the germline ends. Germline CDR1 reads MDHEN; CDR2 reads SYDVKM. This chain's CDR3 is CASGRLGGIYNSPLHF. DNA of the CDR3: TGTGCCAGCGGCCGACTCGGGGGGATCTATAATTCACCCCTCCACTTT.

The rearrangement joins TRBV12-3 or TRBV12-4 to TRBJ2-1; unclear D gene. There are 13 residues in the CDR3. Trimming left V 2 bases short and J 5 bases short, with 7 bases between. The CDR3 nucleotides read TGTGCCAGCAGTTTACTACTGAACAATGAGCAGTTCTTC. Protein: CASSLLLNNEQFF.

Worth noting for this clone: Other DNA sequences in this sample translate to the same CDR3. The rearrangement uses TRBV18 and TRBJ1-1; D is unresolved. Trimming took off 6 bases at V and 1 base at J, with 9 bases between the two ends. CDR3 length: 13 amino acids. CDR1 and CDR2 from the germline V gene are KGHSH and LQKENI. The CDR3 here is CASSPTGNTEAFF. CDR3 bases: TGTGCCAGCTCTCCGACGGGGAACACTGAAGCTTTCTTT.

The gene calls are TRBV9 and TRBJ2-7; 8 nucleotides align to TRBD1. CDR3 size: 15 residues. V shed 0 bases, J shed 3 bases, and the junction held 5 bases outside the gene matches. CDR1 is SGDLS, CDR2 YYNGEE, per germline. The CDR3 DNA sequence: TGTGCCAGCAGCGTAGCACAGGGGGGAGACTACGAGCAGTACTTC. Residues: CASSVAQGGDYEQYF.